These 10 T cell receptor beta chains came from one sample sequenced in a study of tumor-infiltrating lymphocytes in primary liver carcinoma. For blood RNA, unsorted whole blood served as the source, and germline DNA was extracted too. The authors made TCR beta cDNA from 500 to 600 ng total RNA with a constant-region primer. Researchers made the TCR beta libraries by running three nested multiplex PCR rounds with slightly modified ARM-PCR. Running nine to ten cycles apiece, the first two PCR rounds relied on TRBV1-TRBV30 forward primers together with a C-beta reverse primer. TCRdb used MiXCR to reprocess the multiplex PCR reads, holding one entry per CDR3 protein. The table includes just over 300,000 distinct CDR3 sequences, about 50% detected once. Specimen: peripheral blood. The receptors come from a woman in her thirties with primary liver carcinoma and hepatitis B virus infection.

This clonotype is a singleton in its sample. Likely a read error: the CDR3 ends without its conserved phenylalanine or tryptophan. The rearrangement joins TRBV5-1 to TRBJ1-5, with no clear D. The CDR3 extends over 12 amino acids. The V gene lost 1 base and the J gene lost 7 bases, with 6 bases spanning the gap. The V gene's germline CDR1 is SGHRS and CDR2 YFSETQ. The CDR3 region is CASSLSGQPQHI. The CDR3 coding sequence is TGCGCCAGCAGCTTGAGTGGACAGCCCCAGCATATT.

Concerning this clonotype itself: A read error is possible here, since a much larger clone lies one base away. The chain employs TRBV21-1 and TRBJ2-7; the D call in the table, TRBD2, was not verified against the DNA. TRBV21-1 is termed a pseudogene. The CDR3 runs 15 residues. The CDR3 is CASSTFAGWPYEQYF. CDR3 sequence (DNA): TGTGCCAGCAGCACCTTCGCGGGCTGGCCCTACGAGCAGTACTTC.

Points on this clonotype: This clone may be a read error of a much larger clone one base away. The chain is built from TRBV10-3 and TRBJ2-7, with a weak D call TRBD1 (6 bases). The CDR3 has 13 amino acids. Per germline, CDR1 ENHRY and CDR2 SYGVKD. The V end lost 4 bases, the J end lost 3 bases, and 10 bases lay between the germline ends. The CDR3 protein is CAISGTVGYEQYF. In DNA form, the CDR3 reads TGTGCCATCAGTGGGACAGTGGGCTACGAGCAGTACTTC.

CDR3 nucleotides: TGTGCCATCAAAGGGGCAGGAGGGAATTCACCCCTCCACTTT. This encodes CAIKGAGGNSPLHF. V usage is TRBV10-3 and J usage is TRBJ1-6, with a possible D match to TRBD1 (5 bases). The germline CDR1 and CDR2 sequences are ENHRY and SYGVKD. Trimming took off 7 bases at V and 7 bases at J, with 14 bases between the two ends. The CDR3 is 14 residues long.

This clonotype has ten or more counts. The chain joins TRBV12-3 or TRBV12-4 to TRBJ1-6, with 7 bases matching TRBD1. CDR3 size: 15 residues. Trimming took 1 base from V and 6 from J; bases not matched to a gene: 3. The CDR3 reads CASSLVGGGNSPLHF. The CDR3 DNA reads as TGTGCCAGCAGTTTAGTAGGGGGCGGTAATTCACCCCTCCACTTT.

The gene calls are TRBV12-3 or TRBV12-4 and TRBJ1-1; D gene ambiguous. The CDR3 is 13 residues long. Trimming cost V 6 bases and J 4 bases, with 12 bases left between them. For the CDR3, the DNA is TGTGCCAGCAGGAGGGTAGTTGGCACTGAAGCTTTCTTT. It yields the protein CASRRVVGTEAFF.

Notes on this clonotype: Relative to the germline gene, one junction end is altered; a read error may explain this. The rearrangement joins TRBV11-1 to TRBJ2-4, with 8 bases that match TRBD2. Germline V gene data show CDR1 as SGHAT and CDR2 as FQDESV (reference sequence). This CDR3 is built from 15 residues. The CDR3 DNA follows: TGTGCCAGCAGCGTGGACGGACTAGCCAAAAACATTCGGTGCTTC. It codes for CASSVDGLAKNIRCF.

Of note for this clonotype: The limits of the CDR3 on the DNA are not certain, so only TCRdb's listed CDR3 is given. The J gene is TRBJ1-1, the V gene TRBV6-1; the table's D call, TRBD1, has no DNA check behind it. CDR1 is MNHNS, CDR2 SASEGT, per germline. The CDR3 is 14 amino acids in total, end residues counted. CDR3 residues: CASSFGQGNTEALF.

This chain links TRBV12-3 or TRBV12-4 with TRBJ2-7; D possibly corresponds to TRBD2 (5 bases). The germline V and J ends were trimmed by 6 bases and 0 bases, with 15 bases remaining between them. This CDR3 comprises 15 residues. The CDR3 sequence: CASRRGEGVSYEQYF. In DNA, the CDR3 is TGTGCCAGCAGACGCGGAGAGGGAGTCTCCTACGAGCAGTACTTC.

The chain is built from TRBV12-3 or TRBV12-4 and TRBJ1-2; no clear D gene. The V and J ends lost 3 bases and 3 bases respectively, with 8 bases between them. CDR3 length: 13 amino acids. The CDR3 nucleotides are TGTGCCAGCAGTTTTGCAGGAGACTATGGCTACACCTTC. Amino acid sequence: CASSFAGDYGYTF.